What follows is one TCR beta chain and its context. The target of this receptor is not known. No base-level quality is on record; no much larger clone is a single base apart. These data come from a study of blood T cell repertoires in COVID-19 (dated by TCRdb to about 2020). Regarding the study in general: Collaborator samples came from the United States, Italy and Spain and covered acute and convalescent phases of COVID-19. The material from the prospective study consisted of cDNA or gDNA derived from T cells, B-cell-depleted T cells, or PBMCs. The dataset comprised deeply sampled blood TCRbeta repertoires from subjects exposed to, actively infected with, or recovered from COVID-19. The repertoires were released in a freely available public database intended as a resource for research on the immune response to SARS-CoV-2. The samples were drawn from the first 160 participants of the ongoing ImmuneRACE study and from under 1,500 subjects provided by 6 global collaborators. Nearly every sample came with metadata listing a de-identified subject ID, COVID-19 status, age in years and sex. Where available, HLA class I and class II types were taken from metadata supplied by the sample provider and were not determined by assay-based typing.

The immunoSEQ Assay, a bias-controlled multiplex PCR, was used to amplify TCRbeta CDR3 regions from genomic DNA. In the source study's methods: Nucleated cell counts per sample were estimated from amplification of reference gene primers within the assay. To quantify the absolute abundance of each unique TCRbeta CDR3 rearrangement, sequence reads were collapsed and filtered. Productive Simpson clonality was computed per sample as the square root of Simpson's diversity index over productive rearrangements. TCRdb provides this immuneACCESS table in a form limited to in-frame rearrangements. Some clones are lacking; in checked studies, under half of them reflect an unresolved V gene, and why the rest are absent is not known. V and J calls and clone size are as listed in that table; D and trimming were resolved from the DNA. The table for this sample lists about 410,000 clones; about 88% of them were counted only once. Clones ranked in the top ten supply about 1.4% of the sample.

Trimming removed 5 bases from V and 3 bases from J; the gene matches leave 4 bases unexplained. CDR1 is given as MNHEY and CDR2 as SVGAGI, both from the germline V gene. The CDR3 spans 14 residues, from the cysteine through the phenylalanine. The sequence is cut down to CDR3 DNA, 42 bases in frame from base 1. The full study reports these points: The amount of clinical and demographic metadata varied by source and participant and was provided uncurated.

In Seattle, one collaborating source enrolled patients while the infection was active and tracked those patients longitudinally over the course of disease. The collaborating institutions used their own protocols to collect whole blood in K2EDTA tubes. Collaborator samples were shipped for TCRbeta analysis as frozen whole blood, isolated PBMCs, or DNA extracted from either sample type. This chain joins TRBV6-5 to TRBJ2-7, with TRBD1 matching 10 junction bases. This TCR came from a woman aged 40 to 55 with COVID-19, enrolled during active disease. The sequencing input was peripheral blood. The bases are TGTGCCAGCAGTACGGACAGGGGGGTCTACGAGCAGTACTTC. This codes for CASSTDRGVYEQYF.